These 11 T cell receptor delta chains were sequenced from one sample in a study of gamma-delta T cells after stem cell transplantation. TCRdb re-processed the RT-PCR reads via CATT. The sample carries roughly 1,200 delta-chain clones, roughly 2.8% recorded once. Sequenced sample: gamma-delta T cells. The receptors derive from a human donor. It is not recorded whose cells these are; they may come from a transplant donor.

This clone is deemed medium-sized (0.01 to 0.1%). A far larger clone is only one base removed, so a read error is likely. The chain employs TRDV2 and TRDJ1; D is tentatively TRDD2 or TRDD3 (5 bases each). Trimming shortened V by 3 bases and J by 0 bases, and 19 bases separated the two germline ends. Germline V gene data show CDR1 as GEAIGNYY and CDR2 as EKD. The CDR3 sequence is 17 residues long. CDR3 in DNA: TGTGCCTGTGACGCCGTGGGGCCTTCTTCTTACACCGATAAACTCATCTTT. It codes for CACDAVGPSSYTDKLIF.

As for this clone: The amino acid sequence in TCRdb belongs to a much larger clone and departs from this DNA's translation at residue 6, likely a sequencing read error; the sequence shown is translated from the DNA. The chain has TRDV2 and TRDJ1; D may be TRDD2 (6 bases). Trimming removed 3 bases at V and 0 bases at J, with 25 bases between. The CDR3 loop spans 19 amino acids. Germline CDR1 is GEAIGNYY and CDR2 is EKD. The CDR3 DNA reads as TGTGCCTGTGACGACCCTCCTACCGTCTTGGGCCCTAACACCGATAAACTCATCTTT. Amino acids: CACDDPPTVLGPNTDKLIF.

As to this clone: A far larger clone lies a single base away; this is likely a read error. This CDR3 is also generated by other DNA sequences in the sample. V gene TRDV2 combines with J gene TRDJ1; the match to TRDD3 covers 8 bases. The CDR3 is made up of 22 amino acids. CDR1 is GEAIGNYY and CDR2 is EKD in the germline V gene. V shed 0 bases, J shed 1 base, and the junction held 24 bases outside the gene matches. For the CDR3, the DNA is TGTGCCTGTGACACCGTGGGCCTATTAGGGGATACAGAGATTATGTCCACCGATAAACTCATCTTT. It codes for CACDTVGLLGDTEIMSTDKLIF.

This clone was found a few times. This may come from a read error, since a much larger clone is one base off. This chain joins TRDV2 and TRDJ1; the match to TRDD3 covers 7 bases. J lost 0 bases, V lost 0 bases, and 18 bases had no gene match. The V gene's germline CDR1 is GEAIGNYY and CDR2 EKD. The CDR3 totals 20 residues. CDR3 coding DNA: TGTGCCTGTGACACCGTTTCCGGGGGATGCGCCACCCAGTACACCGATAAACTCATCTTT. As protein: CACDTVSGGCATQYTDKLIF.

This clone is medium-sized by share. It is likely a read error: a sequence one base away is far more abundant. The identical CDR3 is also encoded by other nucleotide sequences in the sample. The chain carries TRDV2 and TRDJ1, with 8 bases fitting TRDD3. Germline assignment: CDR1 GEAIGNYY and CDR2 EKD. This CDR3 region has 17 residues. Losses at the gene ends were 0 bases for V and 1 base for J; bases not matched to a gene: 9. CDR3 nucleotides: TGTGCCTGTGACACCGCGGAGCTACTGGGGGCCACCGATAAACTCATCTTT. This sequence encodes CACDTAELLGATDKLIF.

Notes on this clone: This DNA translates differently at residue 9 from the TCRdb protein, which is that of a much larger clone; a read error is likely, and the protein shown is the DNA's own translation. This rearrangement joins TRDV2 to TRDJ3; TRDD3 might be the D (5 bases). V was trimmed by 4 bases and J by 2 bases, leaving 14 bases between them. Germline assignment: CDR1 GEAIGNYY and CDR2 EKD. CDR3 length equals 17 residues. The CDR3 spells CACEFAGSPWDTRQMFF. The CDR3 DNA follows: TGTGCCTGTGAGTTCGCTGGGAGCCCCTGGGACACCCGACAGATGTTTTTC.

Regarding this clone: TCRdb shows a much larger clone's protein in place of this DNA's translation, and the two differ at residue 8, likely through a read error; the protein shown is translated from the DNA. The chain recombines TRDV2 with TRDJ1; D remains unclear. Germline V lookup: CDR1 GEAIGNYY, CDR2 EKD. The CDR3 covers 16 residues. V dropped 0 bases and J dropped 4 bases, with 17 bases sitting between them. The CDR3 spells CACDTVDTTGIDKLIF. CDR3 nucleotide sequence: TGTGCCTGTGACACCGTCGACACCACAGGAATCGATAAACTCATCTTT.

The chain uses TRDV2 and TRDJ3; 12 nucleotides agree with TRDD3. Per the germline V gene, CDR1 is GEAIGNYY and CDR2 is EKD. The V and J ends lost 1 base and 0 bases, in that order; junction bases with no gene match: 12. This CDR3 comprises 22 residues. The CDR3 loop is CACDTAGGYAPKNSWDTRQMFF. In DNA, the CDR3 is TGTGCCTGTGACACTGCTGGGGGATACGCGCCGAAAAACTCCTGGGACACCCGACAGATGTTTTTC.

A few counts support this clone. The protein TCRdb gives is from a much larger clone and does not agree with this DNA's translation at residue 13, likely a read error; the protein shown here comes from the DNA. J is TRDJ1 and V is TRDV2; 7 nucleotides match TRDD3. Germline CDR1 GEAIGNYY, CDR2 EKD. This CDR3 comprises 17 residues. The CDR3 region has the DNA TGTGCCTGTGACACTGTGGGGATAACTTACGGCACCAATAAACTCATCTTT. Protein product: CACDTVGITYGTNKLIF.

For this clone: TCRdb's entry gives the protein of a much larger clone, which mismatches this DNA's translation at residue 3, likely from a read error; the protein reported here is translated from the DNA. The V and J genes are TRDV2 and TRDJ1; 9 bases align to TRDD3. There are 18 residues in the CDR3. The germline V gene has CDR1 GEAIGNYY and CDR2 EKD. The CDR3 spells CARDLLRTGGEYTDKLIF. Written as DNA, the CDR3 is TGTGCCCGTGATCTCCTCCGTACTGGGGGAGAGTACACCGATAAACTCATCTTT.

Regarding this clone: The protein TCRdb gives is from a much larger clone and does not agree with this DNA's translation at residue 9, likely a read error; the protein shown here comes from the DNA. The chain is built from TRDV2 and TRDJ1, with no clear D. V shed 0 bases and J shed 3 bases, with 13 bases lying between them. CDR1 and CDR2 (germline): GEAIGNYY, EKD. CDR3 size: 15 residues. For the CDR3, the DNA is TGTGCCTGTGACACCGTTGGATCTAGTTCCGATAAACTCATCTTT. Protein: CACDTVGSSSDKLIF.